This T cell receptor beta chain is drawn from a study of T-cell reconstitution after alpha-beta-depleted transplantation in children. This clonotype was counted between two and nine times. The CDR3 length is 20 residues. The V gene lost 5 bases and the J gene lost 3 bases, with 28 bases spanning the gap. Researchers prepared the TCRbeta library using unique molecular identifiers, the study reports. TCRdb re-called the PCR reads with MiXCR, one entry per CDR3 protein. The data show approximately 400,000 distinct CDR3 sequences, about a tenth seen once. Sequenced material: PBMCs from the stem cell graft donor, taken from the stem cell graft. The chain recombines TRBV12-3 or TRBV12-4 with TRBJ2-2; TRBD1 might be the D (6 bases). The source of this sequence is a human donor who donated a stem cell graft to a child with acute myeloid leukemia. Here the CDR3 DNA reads TGTGCCAGCAGTCCAGGCACAGGGAGATTTATGGATGGGGACACCGGGGAGCTGTTTTTT. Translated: CASSPGTGRFMDGDTGELFF.